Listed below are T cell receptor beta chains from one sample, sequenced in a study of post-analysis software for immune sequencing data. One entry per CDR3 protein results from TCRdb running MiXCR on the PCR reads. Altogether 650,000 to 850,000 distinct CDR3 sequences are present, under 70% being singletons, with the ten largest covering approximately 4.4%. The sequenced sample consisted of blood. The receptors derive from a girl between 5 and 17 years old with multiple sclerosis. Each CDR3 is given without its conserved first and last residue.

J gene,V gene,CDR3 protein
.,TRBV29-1,SVGQHYSYEQY
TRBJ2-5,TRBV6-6,ASSYGSLETQY
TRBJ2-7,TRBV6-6,ASSLQGQSYEQY
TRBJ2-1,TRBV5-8,ASNDREPTQF
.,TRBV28,ASSSVPSGGQRTQY
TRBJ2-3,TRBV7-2,ASSPTGDLTDTQY
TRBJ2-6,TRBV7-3,ASSFVYSGANVLT
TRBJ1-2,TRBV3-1,ASSQEPKGNYGYT
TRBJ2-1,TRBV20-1,SARVLAGVGDEQF
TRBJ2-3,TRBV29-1,NILGTVYQDTQY
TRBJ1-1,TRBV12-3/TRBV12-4,ASSPAPGTATEAF
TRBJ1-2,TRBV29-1,SGSDRFNYGYT
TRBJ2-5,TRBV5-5,ASSLLDGWGAQY
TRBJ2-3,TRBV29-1,SVLGAGGSTDTQY
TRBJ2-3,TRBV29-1,STPVGIDTQY
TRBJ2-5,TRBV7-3,ASSLIGLSRETQY
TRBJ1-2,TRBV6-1,ASSEGQHYGYT
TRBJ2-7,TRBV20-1,SAPSESGRLYEQY
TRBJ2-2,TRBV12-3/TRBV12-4,ASSFRGAPTGELF
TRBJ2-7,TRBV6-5,ASRRGTGVFYEQY
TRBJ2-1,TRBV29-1,SVVRVGEQF
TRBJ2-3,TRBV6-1,ASSELSGGETDTQY
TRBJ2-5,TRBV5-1,ASSLMAGVGETQY
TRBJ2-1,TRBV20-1,SARVLGTSGSEQF